This entry is about one T cell receptor beta chain. The antigen is undetermined. The V and J ends lost 1 base and 3 bases respectively, with 9 bases between them. The CDR3 extends over 14 amino acids. Germline loops: CDR1 MNHNS, CDR2 SASEGT. The data derive from a study of graft-versus-host responses after intestinal transplantation. Overall study context: All of the recipients had induction that used anti-thymocyte globulin, then tacrolimus and steroids for about 3 years.

Data came from immunoSEQ multiplex PCR; TCRdb stores just in-frame clones and leaves some out. Among about 96,000 clones listed, 90% to 95% were seen once. This TCR was sampled from a human donor who received an intestinal transplant. The chain combines TRBV6-1 with TRBJ1-2, with a weak D call TRBD1 (5 bases). The starting material was unstimulated CD4+ T cells sorted from spleen or lymph node cells, obtained before intestinal transplant. The CDR3 region has the DNA TGTGCCAGCAGTGAAGGGGGCTGGGACTATGGCTACACCTTC. Its translation: CASSEGGWDYGYTF.